This entry describes one TCR beta chain. These data originate in a study of blood T cell repertoires in COVID-19. Study-level background: There were acute and convalescent COVID-19 samples, and they came from the United States, Italy and Spain.

Authors' processing steps: Estimated nucleated cell counts came from reference gene primer amplification. Profiling relied on immunoSEQ multiplex PCR, and the TCRdb table lists in-frame clones only, not all of them. V, J and clone size derive from that table, while D and trimming were established from the DNA sequence. The sample includes fewer than 450,000 clones, 80% to 95% of them seen just once. CDR1 MNHNS and CDR2 SASEGT come from the germline V gene. Trimming at V came to 1 base and at J to 7 bases, leaving 5 bases not matched to a gene. The CDR3 sequence is 14 residues long. All enrollees were about 18 to 95 years old and from about two dozen US areas. Symptom resolution, clearance, or two negative PCRs marked the recovered donors of Cohort 3.

The V and J genes are TRBV6-1 and TRBJ1-2; TRBD1 aligns across 8 bases. The source material was PBMCs or T cells enriched from blood (not recorded which). The TCR originated in a man younger than 30 who had recovered from COVID-19. CDR3 loop: CASSEVRGPVGYTF. The CDR3 DNA is TGTGCCAGCAGTGAAGTCAGGGGGCCGGTTGGCTACACCTTC.